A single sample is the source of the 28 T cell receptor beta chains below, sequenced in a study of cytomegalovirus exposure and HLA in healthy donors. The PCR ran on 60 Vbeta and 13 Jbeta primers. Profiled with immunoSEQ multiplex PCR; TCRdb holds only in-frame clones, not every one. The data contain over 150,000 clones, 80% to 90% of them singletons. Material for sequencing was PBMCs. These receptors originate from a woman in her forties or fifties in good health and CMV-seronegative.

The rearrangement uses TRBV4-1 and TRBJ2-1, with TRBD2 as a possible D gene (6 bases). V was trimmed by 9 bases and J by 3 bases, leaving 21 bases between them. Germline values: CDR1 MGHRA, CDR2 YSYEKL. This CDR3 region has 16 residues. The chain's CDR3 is CASGGDRRTDYNEQFF. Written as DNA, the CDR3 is TGCGCCAGTGGAGGGGATCGGCGGACTGACTACAATGAGCAGTTCTTC.

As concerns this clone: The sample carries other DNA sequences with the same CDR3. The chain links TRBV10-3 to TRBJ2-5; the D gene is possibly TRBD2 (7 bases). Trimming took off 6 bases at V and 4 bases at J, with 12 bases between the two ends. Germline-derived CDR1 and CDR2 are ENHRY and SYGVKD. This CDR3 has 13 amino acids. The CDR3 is CAISGGPSETQYF. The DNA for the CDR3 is TGTGCCATCAGCGGGGGGCCTTCAGAGACCCAGTACTTC.

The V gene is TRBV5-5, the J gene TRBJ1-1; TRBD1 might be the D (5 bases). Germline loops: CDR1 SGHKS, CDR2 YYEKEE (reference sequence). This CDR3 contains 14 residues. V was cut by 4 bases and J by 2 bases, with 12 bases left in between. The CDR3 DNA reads TGTGCCAGCAGCCGGACGGGGGACAACACTGAAGCTTTCTTT. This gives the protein CASSRTGDNTEAFF.

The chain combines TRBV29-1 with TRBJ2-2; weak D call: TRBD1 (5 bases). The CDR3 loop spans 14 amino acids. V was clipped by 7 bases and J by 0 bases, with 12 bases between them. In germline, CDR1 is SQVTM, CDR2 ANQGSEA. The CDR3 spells CSARQRPNTGELFF. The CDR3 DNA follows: TGCAGCGCAAGACAGCGACCGAACACCGGGGAGCTGTTTTTT.

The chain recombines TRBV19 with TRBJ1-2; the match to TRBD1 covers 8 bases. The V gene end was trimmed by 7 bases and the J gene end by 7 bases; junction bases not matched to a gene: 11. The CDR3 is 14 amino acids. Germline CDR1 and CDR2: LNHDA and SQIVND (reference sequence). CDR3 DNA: TGTGCCAGTACAGCGAGGACAGGGCTGGGTGGCTACACCTTC. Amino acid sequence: CASTARTGLGGYTF.

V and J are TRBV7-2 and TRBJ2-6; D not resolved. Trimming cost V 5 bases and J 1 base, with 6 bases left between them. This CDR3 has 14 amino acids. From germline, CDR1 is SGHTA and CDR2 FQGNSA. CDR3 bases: TGTGCCAGCAGCCAGAGGTCTGGGGCCAACGTCCTGACTTTC. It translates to CASSQRSGANVLTF.

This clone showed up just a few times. The CDR3 DNA sequence: TGCGCCAGCAGCCTAAATACCGGGAGGGTTACAGATACGCAGTATTTT. It encodes CASSLNTGRVTDTQYF. The J gene is TRBJ2-3, the V gene TRBV4-3; 8 positions agree with TRBD2. This CDR3 spans 16 amino acids. The V gene end was trimmed by 4 bases and the J gene end by 3 bases; junction bases not matched to a gene: 9. The germline V gene encodes CDR1 LGHNA and CDR2 YSLEER.

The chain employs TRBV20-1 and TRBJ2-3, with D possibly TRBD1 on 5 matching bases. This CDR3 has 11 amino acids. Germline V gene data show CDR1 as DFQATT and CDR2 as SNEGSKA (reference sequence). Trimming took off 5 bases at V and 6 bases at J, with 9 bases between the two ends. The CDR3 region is CSAPKGDTQYF. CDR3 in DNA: TGCAGTGCTCCAAAGGGGGATACGCAGTATTTT.

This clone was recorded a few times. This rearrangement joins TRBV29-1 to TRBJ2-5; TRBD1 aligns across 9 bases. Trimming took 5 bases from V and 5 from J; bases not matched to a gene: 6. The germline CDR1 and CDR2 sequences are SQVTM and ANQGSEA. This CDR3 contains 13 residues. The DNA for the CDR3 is TGCAGCGTTACGGACAGGGGCGGCGAGACCCAGTACTTC. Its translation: CSVTDRGGETQYF.

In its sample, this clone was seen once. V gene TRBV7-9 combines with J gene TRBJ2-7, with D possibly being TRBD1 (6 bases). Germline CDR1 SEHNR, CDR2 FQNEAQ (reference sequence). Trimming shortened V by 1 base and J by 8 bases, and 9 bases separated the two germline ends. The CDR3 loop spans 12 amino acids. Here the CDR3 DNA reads TGTGCCAGCAGCTTAGAGGGACAACAGCAGTACTTC. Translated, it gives CASSLEGQQQYF.

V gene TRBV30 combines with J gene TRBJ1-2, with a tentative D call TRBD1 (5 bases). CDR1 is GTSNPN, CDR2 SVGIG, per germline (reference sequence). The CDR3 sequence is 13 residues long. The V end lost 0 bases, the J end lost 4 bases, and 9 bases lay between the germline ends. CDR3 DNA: TGTGCCTGGAGTGTACTGACAGTCTATGGCTACACCTTC. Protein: CAWSVLTVYGYTF.

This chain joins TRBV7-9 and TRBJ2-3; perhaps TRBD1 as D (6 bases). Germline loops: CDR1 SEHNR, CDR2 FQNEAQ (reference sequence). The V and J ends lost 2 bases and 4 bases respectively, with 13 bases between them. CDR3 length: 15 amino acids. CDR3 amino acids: CASSLSTGTSDTQYF. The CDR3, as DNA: TGTGCCAGCAGCTTATCAACAGGGACATCAGATACGCAGTATTTT.

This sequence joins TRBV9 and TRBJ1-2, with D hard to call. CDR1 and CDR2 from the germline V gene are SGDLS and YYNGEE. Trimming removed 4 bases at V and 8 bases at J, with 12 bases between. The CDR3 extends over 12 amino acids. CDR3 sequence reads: CASSTPIGGYTF. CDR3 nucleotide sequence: TGTGCCAGCAGCACCCCCATTGGCGGCTACACCTTC. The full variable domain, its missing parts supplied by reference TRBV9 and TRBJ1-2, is DSGVTQTPKHLITATGQRVTLRCSPRSGDLSVYWYQQSLDQGLQFLIQYYNGEERAKGNILERFSAQQFPDLHSELNLSSLELGDSALYFCASSTPIGGYTFGSGTRLTVV.

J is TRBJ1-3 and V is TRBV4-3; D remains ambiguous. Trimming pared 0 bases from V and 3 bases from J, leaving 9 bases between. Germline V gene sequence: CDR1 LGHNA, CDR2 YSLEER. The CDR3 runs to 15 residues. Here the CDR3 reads CASSQDSGFGNTIYF. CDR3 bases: TGCGCCAGCAGCCAAGACTCAGGCTTTGGAAACACCATATATTTT.

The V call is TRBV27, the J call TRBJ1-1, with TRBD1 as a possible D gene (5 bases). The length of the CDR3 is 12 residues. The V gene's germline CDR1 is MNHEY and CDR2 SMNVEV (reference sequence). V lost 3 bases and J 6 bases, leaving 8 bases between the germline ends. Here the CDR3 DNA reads TGTGCCAGCAGTTTTGTAGGGGCTGAAGCTTTCTTT. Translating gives CASSFVGAEAFF.

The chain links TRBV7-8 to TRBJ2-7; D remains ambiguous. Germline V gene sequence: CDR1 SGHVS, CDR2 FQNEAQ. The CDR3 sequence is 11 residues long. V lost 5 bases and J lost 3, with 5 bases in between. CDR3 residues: CASSRGYEQYF. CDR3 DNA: TGTGCCAGCAGCCGCGGCTACGAGCAGTACTTC.

CDR3 sequence reads: CASRSYALNTEAFF. The CDR3 DNA reads TGTGCCAGCCGGAGTTATGCATTGAACACTGAAGCTTTCTTT. The rearrangement uses TRBV19 and TRBJ1-1; no firm D call. CDR3 length equals 14 residues. V was pared by 9 bases and J by 0 bases, with 14 bases between. CDR1 LNHDA and CDR2 SQIVND come from the germline V gene (reference sequence).

The CDR3 sequence is CASSREHVTLGNTIYF. CDR3 bases: TGCGCCAGCAGCCGGGAACATGTAACGCTCGGAAACACCATATATTTT. The chain links TRBV5-1 to TRBJ1-3; D unclear. The CDR3 runs 16 residues. Germline values: CDR1 SGHRS, CDR2 YFSETQ. V lost 4 bases and J lost 4, with 18 bases in between.

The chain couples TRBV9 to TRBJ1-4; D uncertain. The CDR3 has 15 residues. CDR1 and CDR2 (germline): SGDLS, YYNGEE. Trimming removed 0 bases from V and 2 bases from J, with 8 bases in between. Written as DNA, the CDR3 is TGTGCCAGCAGCGTAGGGGCGGGGACTAATGAAAAACTGTTTTTT. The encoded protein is CASSVGAGTNEKLFF.

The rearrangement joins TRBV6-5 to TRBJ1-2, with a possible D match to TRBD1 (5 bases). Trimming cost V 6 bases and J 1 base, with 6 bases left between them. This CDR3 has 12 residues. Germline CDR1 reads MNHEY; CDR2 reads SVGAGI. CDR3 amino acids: CASRGLNYGYTF. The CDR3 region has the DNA TGTGCCAGCAGGGGGCTTAACTATGGCTACACCTTC.

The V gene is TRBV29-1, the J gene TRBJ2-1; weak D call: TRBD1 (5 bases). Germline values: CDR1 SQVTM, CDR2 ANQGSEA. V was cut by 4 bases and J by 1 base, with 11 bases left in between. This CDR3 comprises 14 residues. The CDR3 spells CSVGGGASYNEQFF. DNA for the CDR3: TGCAGCGTTGGTGGTGGGGCTTCCTACAATGAGCAGTTCTTC.

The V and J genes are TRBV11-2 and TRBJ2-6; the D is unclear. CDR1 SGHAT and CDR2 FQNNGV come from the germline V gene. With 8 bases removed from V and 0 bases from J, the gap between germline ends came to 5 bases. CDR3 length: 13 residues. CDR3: CASGISGANVLTF. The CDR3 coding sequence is TGTGCCAGCGGCATCTCTGGGGCCAACGTCCTGACTTTC.

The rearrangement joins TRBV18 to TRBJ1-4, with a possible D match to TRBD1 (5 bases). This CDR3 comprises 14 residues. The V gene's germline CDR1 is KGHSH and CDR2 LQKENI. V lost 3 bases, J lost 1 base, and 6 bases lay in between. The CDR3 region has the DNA TGTGCCAGCTCACCGGGGGGAACTAATGAAAAACTGTTTTTT. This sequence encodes CASSPGGTNEKLFF.

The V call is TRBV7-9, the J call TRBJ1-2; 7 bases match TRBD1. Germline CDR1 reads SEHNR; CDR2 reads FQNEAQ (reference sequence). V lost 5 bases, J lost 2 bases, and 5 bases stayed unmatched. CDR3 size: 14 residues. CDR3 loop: CASSPGQRNYGYTF. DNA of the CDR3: TGTGCCAGCAGCCCGGGACAGCGAAACTATGGCTACACCTTC.

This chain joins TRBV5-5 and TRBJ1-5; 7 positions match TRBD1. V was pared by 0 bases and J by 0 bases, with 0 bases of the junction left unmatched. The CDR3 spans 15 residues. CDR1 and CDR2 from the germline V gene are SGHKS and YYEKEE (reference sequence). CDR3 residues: CASSLGDSSNQPQHF. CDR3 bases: TGTGCCAGCAGCTTGGGGGACAGTAGCAATCAGCCCCAGCATTTT.

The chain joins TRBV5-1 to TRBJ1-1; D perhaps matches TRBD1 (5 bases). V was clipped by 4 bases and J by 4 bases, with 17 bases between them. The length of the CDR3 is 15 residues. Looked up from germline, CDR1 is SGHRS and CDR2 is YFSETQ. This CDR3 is CASSAGGLGSTEAFF. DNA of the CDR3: TGCGCCAGCAGCGCCGGGGGTCTAGGAAGCACTGAAGCTTTCTTT.

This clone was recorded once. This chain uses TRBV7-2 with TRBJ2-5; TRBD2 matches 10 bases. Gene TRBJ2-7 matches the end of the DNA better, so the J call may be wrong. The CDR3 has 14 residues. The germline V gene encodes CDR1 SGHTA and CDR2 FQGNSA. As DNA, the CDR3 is TGTGCCAGCAGCTTGAGCGGGGGGGCCCACGAGCAGTACTTC. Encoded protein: CASSLSGGAHEQYF.

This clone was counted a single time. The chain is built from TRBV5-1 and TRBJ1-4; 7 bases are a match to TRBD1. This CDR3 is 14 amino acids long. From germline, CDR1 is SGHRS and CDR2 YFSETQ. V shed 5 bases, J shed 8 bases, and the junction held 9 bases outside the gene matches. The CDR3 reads CASSSGGVKEKLFF. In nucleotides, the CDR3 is TGCGCCAGCAGTTCAGGGGGAGTAAAGGAAAAACTGTTTTTT.